The 15 T cell receptor beta chains below all came from one sample that was sequenced in a study of blood T cell repertoires in COVID-19 (dated by TCRdb to 2020 to 2021). The protocol used for the library was the immunoSEQ multiplex PCR assay. TCRdb re-hosts the immuneACCESS table, in-frame sequences only. Its copies lack some clones; in the studies checked, an unresolved V gene accounts for under half of them, and the cause for the rest is not known. This sample comprises around 94,000 clones, approximately 86% of them detected only once. The ten top clones hold around 3.3% of the sample. The sequenced sample consisted of peripheral blood. These receptors were taken from a man aged 45-65 years with acute or convalescent COVID-19.

The chain links TRBV10-3 to TRBJ1-2; 9 nucleotides match TRBD1. Per the germline V gene, CDR1 is ENHRY and CDR2 is SYGVKD. This CDR3 has 15 amino acids. Trimming at V came to 2 bases and at J to 6 bases, leaving 7 bases not matched to a gene. The CDR3, as DNA: TGTGCCATCAGTGAGCTCGGACAGGGGCCGGATGGCTACACCTTC. As protein: CAISELGQGPDGYTF.

The rearrangement uses TRBV11-3 and TRBJ2-2; possibly TRBD1 for D (6 bases). CDR1 is SGHNT and CDR2 is YENEEA in the germline V gene. Trimming left V 7 bases short and J 2 bases short, with 11 bases between. CDR3 size: 14 residues. CDR3 protein: CASTQDSNTGELFF. CDR3 in DNA: TGTGCCAGCACCCAGGACAGCAACACCGGGGAGCTGTTTTTT.

The V and J genes are TRBV27 and TRBJ2-7, with 8 bases identical to TRBD1. V shed 6 bases and J 1 base; nucleotides not matched to a gene: 2. CDR1 is MNHEY and CDR2 is SMNVEV in the germline V gene (reference sequence). The CDR3 covers 13 residues. CDR3 DNA: TGTGCCAGCAGGGACAGGGCTTCCTACGAGCAGTACTTC. Amino acid sequence: CASRDRASYEQYF.

This clone has only one observation. The chain is built from TRBV6-5 and TRBJ2-2; weak D call: TRBD2 (5 bases). This CDR3 has 15 amino acids. CDR1 is MNHEY and CDR2 is SVGAGI in the germline V gene. V lost 5 bases and J lost 7, with 17 bases in between. CDR3 in amino acids: CASSLFLAAFGELFF. The CDR3 DNA reads as TGTGCCAGCAGTCTTTTTCTAGCAGCCTTCGGGGAGCTGTTTTTT.

The chain uses TRBV7-8 and TRBJ2-5; 9 bases are a match to TRBD2. The V gene end was trimmed by 5 bases and the J gene end by 6 bases; junction bases not matched to a gene: 10. This CDR3 comprises 15 residues. In germline, CDR1 is SGHVS, CDR2 FQNEAQ. CDR3 nucleotides: TGTGCCAGCAGCCTAGGCGGGACTAGCACGCAGACCCAGTACTTC. Protein product: CASSLGGTSTQTQYF.

The chain employs TRBV5-6 and TRBJ2-3; 15 bases fit TRBD2. V lost 4 bases and J lost 0; bases outside the gene matches: 6. The V gene's germline CDR1 is SGHDT and CDR2 YYEEEE. The CDR3 is 18 residues long. This chain's CDR3 is CASSLGLAGGPSTDTQYF. For the CDR3, the DNA is TGTGCCAGCAGCCTGGGACTAGCGGGGGGCCCTAGCACAGATACGCAGTATTTT.

The CDR3 DNA is TGTGCCAGCAGTACCGGGACATTCAACACTGAAGCTTTCTTT. Residues: CASSTGTFNTEAFF. The rearrangement links TRBV6-5 to TRBJ1-1; TRBD1 might be the D (6 bases). The CDR3 covers 14 residues. V lost 5 bases and J 2 bases, leaving 12 bases between the germline ends. In germline, CDR1 is MNHEY, CDR2 SVGAGI.

This chain connects TRBV18 to TRBJ1-2, with a possible D match to TRBD1 (6 bases). V was clipped by 8 bases and J by 4 bases, with 11 bases between them. The CDR3 is made up of 12 amino acids. Germline CDR1 and CDR2: KGHSH and LQKENI. The CDR3 here is CASTRGSYGYTF. For the CDR3, the DNA is TGTGCCAGCACCAGGGGCAGCTATGGCTACACCTTC.

The CDR3 protein is CASSQRLAGGPTYEQYF. In DNA form, the CDR3 reads TGCGCCAGCAGCCAGAGACTAGCGGGAGGGCCCACCTACGAGCAGTACTTC. The rearrangement links TRBV4-3 to TRBJ2-7; 14 bases are shared with TRBD2. The CDR3 runs 17 residues. Per the germline V gene, CDR1 is LGHNA and CDR2 is YSLEER. Germline trimming cut 3 bases from V and 2 bases from J; bases unmatched to any gene: 6.

This clone appeared a few times. The chain links TRBV5-6 to TRBJ2-5; the match to TRBD1 covers 9 bases. Germline CDR1 and CDR2: SGHDT and YYEEEE. This CDR3 has 15 residues. V was clipped by 0 bases and J by 5 bases; unmatched bases: 5. The CDR3 coding sequence is TGTGCCAGCAGCTTGGAAGGGACAGGGTGGGAGACCCAGTACTTC. Translation: CASSLEGTGWETQYF.

The chain combines TRBV7-9 with TRBJ2-5; 12 bases agree with TRBD2. The V segment lost 5 bases and the J segment 1 base; nucleotides outside the gene matches: 2. Germline CDR1 and CDR2: SEHNR and FQNEAQ (reference sequence). The CDR3 is made up of 15 amino acids. For the CDR3, the DNA is TGTGCCAGCAGCGGACTAGCGGGACCCCAAGAGACCCAGTACTTC. This gives the protein CASSGLAGPQETQYF.

V usage is TRBV7-9 and J usage is TRBJ1-2; D ambiguous. V dropped 5 bases and J dropped 1 base, with 11 bases sitting between them. Germline CDR1 reads SEHNR; CDR2 reads FQNEAQ (reference sequence). There are 14 residues in the CDR3. The CDR3 here is CASSPFVLNYGYTF. Written as DNA, the CDR3 is TGTGCCAGCAGCCCTTTCGTCCTTAACTATGGCTACACCTTC.

The J gene is TRBJ1-5, the V gene TRBV27; D gene uncertain. Germline values: CDR1 MNHEY, CDR2 SMNVEV (reference sequence). Trimming took off 4 bases at V and 2 bases at J, with 9 bases between the two ends. The CDR3 has 14 amino acids. CDR3 coding DNA: TGTGCCAGCAGTTCCAGTATACGCAATCAGCCCCAGCATTTT. It specifies CASSSSIRNQPQHF.

This clone was detected once. This chain connects TRBV29-1 to TRBJ2-3; 7 positions agree with TRBD2. The germline CDR1 and CDR2 sequences are SQVTM and ANQGSEA. Trimming took 5 bases from V and 1 from J; bases not matched to a gene: 6. CDR3 length: 14 amino acids. CDR3 sequence (DNA): TGCAGCGTTCGGCGGGGGATCGGCACAGATACGCAGTATTTT. Translating it yields CSVRRGIGTDTQYF.

The genes are TRBV6-5 and TRBJ1-2, with D uncertain. Germline assignment: CDR1 MNHEY and CDR2 SVGAGI. The V end was cut by 10 bases, the J end by 4 bases, with 16 bases between. This CDR3 spans 13 amino acids. In DNA form, the CDR3 reads TGTGCCACCCGGGATTCAGGAATCTATGGCTACACCTTC. Its translation: CATRDSGIYGYTF.